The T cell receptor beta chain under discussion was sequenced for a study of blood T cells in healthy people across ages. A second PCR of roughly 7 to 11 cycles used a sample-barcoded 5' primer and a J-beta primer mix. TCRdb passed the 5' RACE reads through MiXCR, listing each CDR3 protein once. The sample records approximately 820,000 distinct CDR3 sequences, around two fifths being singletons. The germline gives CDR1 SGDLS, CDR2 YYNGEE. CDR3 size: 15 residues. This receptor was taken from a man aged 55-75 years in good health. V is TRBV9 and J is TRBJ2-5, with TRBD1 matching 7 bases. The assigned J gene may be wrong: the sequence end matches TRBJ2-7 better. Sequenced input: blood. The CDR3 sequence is CASSFRQGEDYEQYF. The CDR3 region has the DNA TGTGCCAGCAGCTTCCGACAGGGCGAAGACTACGAGCAGTACTTC.